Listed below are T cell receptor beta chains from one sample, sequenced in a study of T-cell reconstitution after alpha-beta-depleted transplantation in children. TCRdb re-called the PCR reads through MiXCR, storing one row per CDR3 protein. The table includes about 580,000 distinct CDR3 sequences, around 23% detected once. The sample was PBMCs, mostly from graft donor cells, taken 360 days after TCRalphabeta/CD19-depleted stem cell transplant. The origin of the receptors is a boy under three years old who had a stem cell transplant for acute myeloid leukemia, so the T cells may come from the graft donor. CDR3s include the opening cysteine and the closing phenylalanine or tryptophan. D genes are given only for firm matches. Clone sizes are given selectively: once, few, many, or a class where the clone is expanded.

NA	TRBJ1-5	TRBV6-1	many	TGTGCCACCTCAGCATCTCAAACCGACAGTAGCAATCAGCCCCAGCATTTT	CATSASQTDSSNQPQHF
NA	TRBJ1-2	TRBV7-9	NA	TGTGCCAGCAGCTTGACGACAGTCTGGAACTATGGCTACACCTTC	CASSLTTVWNYGYTF
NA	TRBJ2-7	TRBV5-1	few	TGCGCCAGCAGCTCCGGGACAACTAGCTCCTACGAGCAGTACTTC	CASSSGTTSSYEQYF
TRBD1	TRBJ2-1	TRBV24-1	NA	TGTGCCACCAAGCAGACAGGGAGCAATGAGCAGTTCTTC	CATKQTGSNEQFF
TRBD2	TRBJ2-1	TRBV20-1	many	TGCAGTGCTAGAGTGGGGACTAGCTGGCGCAATGAGCAGTTCTTC	CSARVGTSWRNEQFF
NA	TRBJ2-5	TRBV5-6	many	TGTGCCAGCAGCGGCCCCCTGACCCAGTACTTC	CASSGPLTQYF
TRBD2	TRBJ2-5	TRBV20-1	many	TGCAGTGCTAGAGATCGATTAGCGGGCGGTTTCCAAGAGACCCAGTACTTC	CSARDRLAGGFQETQYF
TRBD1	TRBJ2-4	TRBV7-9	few	TGTGCCAGCAGCCTTCCACGGGACAGCGGACACAAAAACATTCAGTACTTC	CASSLPRDSGHKNIQYF
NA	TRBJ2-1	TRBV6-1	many	TGTGCCAGCAGCCTAGGAGGGGGCTATGAGCAGTTCTTC	CASSLGGGYEQFF
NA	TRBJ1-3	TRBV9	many	TGTGCCAGCAGCGTAGGCTTAGGCCCCTCTGGAAACACCATATATTTT	CASSVGLGPSGNTIYF
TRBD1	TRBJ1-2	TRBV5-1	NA	TGCGCCAGCAGTTTAACCGGGACAGGGGAATATGGCTACACCTTC	CASSLTGTGEYGYTF
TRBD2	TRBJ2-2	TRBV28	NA	TGTGCCAGCAAACGACTCATAGGACTAGCGGGCGGGAACACCGGGGAGCTGTTTTTT	CASKRLIGLAGGNTGELFF
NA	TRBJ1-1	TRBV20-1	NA	TGCAGTGCTAGAGACTGGCAGGGGCTGGGGAACACTGAAGCTTTCTTT	CSARDWQGLGNTEAFF
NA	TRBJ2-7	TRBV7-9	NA	TGTGCCAGCAGCTTAGAGGCGGGGGCCGAGCAGTACTTC	CASSLEAGAEQYF
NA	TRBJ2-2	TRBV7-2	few	TGTGCCAGCAGCTTTCTGTGGCAGGTGAACACCGGGGAGCTGTTTTTT	CASSFLWQVNTGELFF
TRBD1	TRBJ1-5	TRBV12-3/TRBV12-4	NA	TGTGCCAGCAGTTTAGGATTGGGGACAGGGGGCTGGAAAGCACTAGGCAATCAGCCCCAGCATTTT	CASSLGLGTGGWKALGNQPQHF
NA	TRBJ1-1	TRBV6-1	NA	TGTGCCAGCAGTGATCACAGGGCAGGGAGTGAAGCTTTCTTT	CASSDHRAGSEAFF
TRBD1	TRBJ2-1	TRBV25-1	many	TGTGCCAGCAGCGACAGGGAGACCTACAATGAGCAGTTCTTC	CASSDRETYNEQFF
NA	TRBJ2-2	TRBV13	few	TGTGCCAGCAGCTTAGGACTACAAGGGCCCGCCGGGGAGCTGTTTTTT	CASSLGLQGPAGELFF
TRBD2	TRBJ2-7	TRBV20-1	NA	TGCAGTGCTAGAGAGGGTCGGCTACTAGCGGGGGGGCTCGAGCAGTACTTC	CSAREGRLLAGGLEQYF
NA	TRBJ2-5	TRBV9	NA	TGTGCCAGCAGCGTAGGAGGATGGCAAGAGACCCAGTACTTC	CASSVGGWQETQYF
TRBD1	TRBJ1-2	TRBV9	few	TGTGCCAGTTCGGGACAGAATATAGGCTACACCTTC	CASSGQNIGYTF
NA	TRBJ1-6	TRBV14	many	TGTGCCAGCAGCCAAGTTGGCCCGCCAAGCTCCTATAATTCACCCCTCCACTTT	CASSQVGPPSSYNSPLHF
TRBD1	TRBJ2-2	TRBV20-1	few	TGCAGAGGACAGGGTTTCACCGGGGAGCTGTTTTTT	CRGQGFTGELFF
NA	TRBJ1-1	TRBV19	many	TGTGCCAGTAGTACTGCCTTGGGGAACACTGAAGCTTTCTTT	CASSTALGNTEAFF
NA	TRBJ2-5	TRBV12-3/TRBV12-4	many	TGTGCCAGCAGTTTAGCGGGAGAGCCCGAGACCCAGTACTTC	CASSLAGEPETQYF
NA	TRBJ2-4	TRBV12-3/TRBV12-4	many	TGTGCCAGCACCGACGCCTTACTAGCCAAAAACATTCAGTACTTC	CASTDALLAKNIQYF
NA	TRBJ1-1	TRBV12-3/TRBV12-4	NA	TGTGCCAGCACTGACTGGGTTGGAGCTTTCTTT	CASTDWVGAFF
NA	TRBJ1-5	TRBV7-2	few	TGTGCCAGCAGCTTAGTACGGCAGGGTAGTCAGCCCCAGCATTTT	CASSLVRQGSQPQHF
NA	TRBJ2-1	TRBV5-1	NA	TGCGCCAGCAGCTTGGCCCAGGATGAGCAGTTCTTC	CASSLAQDEQFF
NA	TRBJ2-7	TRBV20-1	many	TGCAGTGCTAGAGATGATCAGGGAACGGTTTCCTACGAGCAGTACTTC	CSARDDQGTVSYEQYF
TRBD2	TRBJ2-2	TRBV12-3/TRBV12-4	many	TGTGCCAGCAGAGGGGACACTCGGCGGGGGGGCCTGGTCGGGGAGCTGTTTTTT	CASRGDTRRGGLVGELFF
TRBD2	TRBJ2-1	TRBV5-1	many	TGCGCCAGCAGCTTAGATAGCGGGGGGTATCGTGAGCAGTTCTTC	CASSLDSGGYREQFF
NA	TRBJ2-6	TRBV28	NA	TGTGCCAGCAGTTTTTGGGGCACTGGGGCCAACGTCCTGACTTTC	CASSFWGTGANVLTF
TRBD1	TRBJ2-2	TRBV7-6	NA	TGTGCCAGCAGCCCTTCCGGGACAGGACTCGGGGAGCTGTTTTTT	CASSPSGTGLGELFF
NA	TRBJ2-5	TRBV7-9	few	TGTGCCAGCAGCGGGGAGGACTCGTCCCAAGAGACCCAGTACTTC	CASSGEDSSQETQYF
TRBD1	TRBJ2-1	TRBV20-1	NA	TGCAGTGCCCCCAGGTCCGGGACAGGGGCCAATGAGCAGTTCTTC	CSAPRSGTGANEQFF
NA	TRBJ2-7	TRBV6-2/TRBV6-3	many	TGTGCCAGCAGTTACCCTACCCCGAGGGGTGAGCAGTACTTC	CASSYPTPRGEQYF
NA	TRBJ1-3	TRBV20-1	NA	TGCAGTGCAACAGCGTTAAGCTCTGGAAACACCATATATTTT	CSATALSSGNTIYF
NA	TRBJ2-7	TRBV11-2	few	TGTGCCAGCAGCTTAGAAGGACGGATACGAGGAAGTACCTACGAGCAGTACTTC	CASSLEGRIRGSTYEQYF
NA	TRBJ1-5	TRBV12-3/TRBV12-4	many	TGTGCCAGCGGACTTACAGGCGCTAGCAATCAGCCCCAGCATTTT	CASGLTGASNQPQHF